The 32 T cell receptor beta chains in this list originate from one sample, sequenced in a study of CD4 T cells in relation to SARS-CoV-2 and coronaviruses. Repertoires were generated with immunoSEQ multiplex PCR, while TCRdb's copy carries only in-frame clones and drops some. The sample includes approximately 43,000 clones, about 87% of them seen just once. These receptors' antigens are unknown. The specimen sequenced was naive CD4+ T cells from PBMCs, cultured in vitro. Subset denoted: naive CD4+ T cells isolated by negative enrichment. All receptors derive from an adult with COVID-19.

The chain joins TRBV5-1 to TRBJ2-7; D unresolved. Trimming removed 4 bases at V and 6 bases at J, with 20 bases between. The germline V gene encodes CDR1 SGHRS and CDR2 YFSETQ. CDR3 size: 15 residues. DNA for the CDR3: TGCGCCAGCAGCCTCGGGTCCAGTCAGACCCTCGAGCAGTACTTC. Translating gives CASSLGSSQTLEQYF.

The chain links TRBV28 to TRBJ1-2, with unresolved D. The V end was cut by 2 bases, the J end by 2 bases, with 9 bases between. This CDR3 has 14 amino acids. Germline V gene data show CDR1 as MDHEN and CDR2 as SYDVKM. In DNA, the CDR3 is TGTGCCAGCAGTTTAACGAATCCCAACTATGGCTACACCTTC. Amino acids: CASSLTNPNYGYTF.

The J gene is TRBJ1-1, the V gene TRBV5-4; TRBD1 is a possible D gene (6 bases). The germline gives CDR1 SGHNT, CDR2 YYREEE (reference sequence). V was pared by 4 bases and J by 5 bases, with 24 bases between. This CDR3 region has 17 residues. This chain's CDR3 is CASSVEQGYELWTEAFF. The CDR3 DNA reads TGTGCCAGCAGCGTAGAACAGGGTTATGAACTGTGGACTGAAGCTTTCTTT.

The chain recombines TRBV2 with TRBJ1-5, with 7 positions matching TRBD1. Germline V gene lookup returns CDR1 SNHLY and CDR2 FYNNEI. This CDR3 region has 15 residues. The V and J ends lost 3 bases and 1 base, in that order; junction bases with no gene match: 3. The chain's CDR3 is CASSDGRGSNQPQHF. The CDR3 nucleotides read TGTGCCAGCAGTGACGGCAGGGGGAGCAATCAGCCCCAGCATTTT. Drawing the rest from reference TRBV2 and TRBJ1-5, the complete variable domain is EPEVTQTPSHQVTQMGQEVILRCVPISNHLYFYWYRQILGQKVEFLVSFYNNEISEKSEIFDDQFSVERPDGSNFTLKIRSTKLEDSAMYFCASSDGRGSNQPQHFGDGTRLSIL.

The rearrangement joins TRBV5-1 to TRBJ2-7; 10 bases match TRBD1. The junction had 19 bases not matched to a gene; V was cut back by 0 bases and J by 7 bases. The germline V gene has CDR1 SGHRS and CDR2 YFSETQ. The CDR3 contains 19 residues. As DNA, the CDR3 is TGCGCCAGCAGCTTGGACCCCGCTACCGGGACAGGGGTTCTGGGGGAGCAGTACTTC. It encodes CASSLDPATGTGVLGEQYF.

In its sample, this clone was seen a few times. V and J are TRBV7-9 and TRBJ2-1; a weak D match, TRBD1 (5 bases). The CDR3 covers 15 residues. In germline, CDR1 is SEHNR, CDR2 FQNEAQ (reference sequence). The germline V and J ends were trimmed by 1 base and 6 bases, with 13 bases remaining between them. Here the CDR3 reads CASSLGQGWSNEQFF. The CDR3 DNA reads as TGTGCCAGCAGCTTAGGGCAGGGATGGTCCAATGAGCAGTTCTTC.

To note about this clone: A read error may produce the germline difference seen at one junction end. The rearrangement joins TRBV7-9 to TRBJ1-3, with D tentatively TRBD1 (5 bases). This CDR3 comprises 13 residues. Germline V gene data show CDR1 as SEHNR and CDR2 as FQNEAQ (reference sequence). The CDR3 nucleotides are TGTGCCAGCAGCCCCAGGGTGGGAAGCACCATATATTTT. Amino acid sequence: CASSPRVGSTIYF.

The chain is built from TRBV11-2 and TRBJ2-3; D assignment may be TRBD1 or TRBD2 (6 bases each). This CDR3 is 16 amino acids long. Trimming cost V 7 bases and J 0 bases, with 17 bases left between them. Per germline, CDR1 SGHAT and CDR2 FQNNGV. CDR3 DNA sequence: TGTGCCAGCACGCCAGGGGCGGGACACAGCACAGATACGCAGTATTTT. Translating gives CASTPGAGHSTDTQYF. The whole variable domain, remainder taken from reference TRBV11-2 and TRBJ2-3, is EAGVAQSPRYKIIEKRQSVAFWCNPISGHATLYWYQQILGQGPKLLIQFQNNGVVDDSQLPKDRFSAERLKGVDSTLKIQPAKLEDSAVYLCASTPGAGHSTDTQYFGPGTRLTVL.

The chain has TRBV27 and TRBJ2-7; a possible D gene is TRBD2 (5 bases). The length of the CDR3 is 15 residues. The germline gives CDR1 MNHEY, CDR2 SMNVEV (reference sequence). The ends were cut back, 4 bases at V and 2 bases at J, with 15 bases in the middle. The CDR3 DNA follows: TGTGCCAGCAGTTCCCCAGCCAGCGGCACCTACGAGCAGTACTTC. Translation gives CASSSPASGTYEQYF.

The chain has TRBV6-6 and TRBJ2-2; 12 bases are a match to TRBD2. CDR1 MNHNY and CDR2 SVGAGI come from the germline V gene (reference sequence). The trim removed 4 bases at V and 6 bases at J, leaving 6 bases unmatched. CDR3 size: 16 residues. CDR3 sequence: CASSLGLAGPPGELFF. The CDR3 region has the DNA TGTGCCAGCAGTTTAGGACTAGCGGGACCCCCCGGGGAGCTGTTTTTT.

The J gene is TRBJ2-1, the V gene TRBV27, with D tentatively TRBD1 (5 bases). Germline CDR1 is MNHEY and CDR2 is SMNVEV (reference sequence). CDR3 size: 18 residues. V was trimmed by 5 bases and J by 4 bases, leaving 24 bases between them. The CDR3, as DNA: TGTGCCAGCAGTCTAATACCTATACAGGTACCACCGTACAATGAGCAGTTCTTC. This sequence encodes CASSLIPIQVPPYNEQFF.

This chain uses TRBV6-6 with TRBJ1-4; D not resolved. The germline V gene has CDR1 MNHNY and CDR2 SVGAGI (reference sequence). V dropped 6 bases and J dropped 3 bases, with 8 bases sitting between them. This CDR3 is built from 13 residues. CDR3 nucleotide sequence: TGTGCCAGCAGGGGGATATCTAATGAAAAACTGTTTTTT. It translates to CASRGISNEKLFF.

The genes are TRBV5-1 and TRBJ2-7, with D perhaps being TRBD1 or TRBD2 (7 bases each). This CDR3 comprises 17 residues. Germline loops: CDR1 SGHRS, CDR2 YFSETQ. V was clipped by 1 base and J by 3 bases, with 20 bases between them. The CDR3: CASSLIPTGLAVYEQYF. The CDR3 DNA reads as TGCGCCAGCAGCTTGATTCCGACAGGGCTAGCGGTCTACGAGCAGTACTTC.

This chain joins TRBV11-3 and TRBJ2-1; possible D gene TRBD1, 5 bases. Germline CDR1 SGHNT, CDR2 YENEEA. The CDR3 has 14 residues. V gave up 0 bases and J gave up 6 bases, with 9 bases separating them. In DNA, the CDR3 is TGTGCCAGCAGCTTAGAGGGGCTTGGCAATGAGCAGTTCTTC. Encoded protein: CASSLEGLGNEQFF.

This chain links TRBV6-5 with TRBJ2-1; 7 nucleotides line up with TRBD2. V trimming: 2 bases; J trimming: 7 bases; junction bases outside the gene matches: 5. Germline loops: CDR1 MNHEY, CDR2 SVGAGI. The CDR3 runs to 14 residues. CDR3 bases: TGTGCCAGCAGTTACGGGGGGGTCTCGAATGAGCAGTTCTTC. Its translation is CASSYGGVSNEQFF.

V is TRBV7-3 and J is TRBJ2-2; maybe TRBD2 (6 bases). The CDR3 spans 14 residues. Per the germline V gene, CDR1 is SGHTA and CDR2 is FQGTGA. Trimming removed 3 bases from V and 6 bases from J, with 11 bases in between. The DNA of the CDR3 is TGTGCCAGCAGCTTGGACCGGGGGTCCGGGGAGCTGTTTTTT. It is translated as CASSLDRGSGELFF.

This chain connects TRBV18 to TRBJ2-7, with D possibly TRBD1 on 7 matching bases. The CDR3 sequence is 16 residues long. The V end lost 0 bases, the J end lost 0 bases, and 12 bases lay between the germline ends. Per the germline V gene, CDR1 is KGHSH and CDR2 is LQKENI. CDR3 in amino acids: CASSPPQGGSSYEQYF. In nucleotides, the CDR3 is TGTGCCAGCTCACCACCCCAGGGGGGAAGCTCCTACGAGCAGTACTTC.

The CDR3 protein is CASSAPGDEKLFF. In nucleotides, the CDR3 is TGCGCCAGCAGCGCCCCCGGGGATGAAAAACTGTTTTTT. The chain joins TRBV5-1 to TRBJ1-4, with unresolved D. Trimming cost V 4 bases and J 6 bases, with 10 bases left between them. Germline assignment: CDR1 SGHRS and CDR2 YFSETQ. CDR3 length: 13 amino acids.

The table lists this clone with a few counts. V gene TRBV30 combines with J gene TRBJ2-1; 9 nucleotides agree with TRBD2. The CDR3 length is 15 residues. The ends lost 0 bases at V and 5 bases at J; junction bases unmatched: 5. Germline V gene lookup returns CDR1 GTSNPN and CDR2 SVGIG (reference sequence). CDR3 region: CAWSVRIAGDNEQFF. In DNA form, the CDR3 reads TGTGCCTGGAGTGTAAGAATAGCGGGAGACAATGAGCAGTTCTTC.

This chain links TRBV9 with TRBJ1-2; the D is unclear. This CDR3 has 14 residues. CDR1 SGDLS and CDR2 YYNGEE come from the germline V gene. V was trimmed by 0 bases and J by 4 bases, leaving 10 bases between them. CDR3 loop: CASSVVGEGYGYTF. The CDR3 DNA is TGTGCCAGCAGCGTAGTCGGGGAAGGCTATGGCTACACCTTC.

The count of this clone is one. The chain combines TRBV7-9 with TRBJ1-2; D is ambiguous. Per germline, CDR1 SEHNR and CDR2 FQNEAQ (reference sequence). V was clipped by 2 bases and J by 7 bases, with 5 bases between them. The CDR3 consists of 11 residues. CDR3 protein: CASSLRGGYTF. CDR3 DNA sequence: TGTGCCAGCAGCTTACGGGGTGGCTACACCTTC.

This chain links TRBV30 with TRBJ1-2, with 8 bases identical to TRBD1. The CDR3 is 15 amino acids. CDR1 is GTSNPN, CDR2 SVGIG, per germline (reference sequence). J was trimmed by 7 bases and V by 0 bases; bases with no gene match: 10. CDR3 residues: CAWSVLGTGLSGYTF. The CDR3 nucleotides are TGTGCCTGGAGTGTACTCGGGACAGGCCTCTCTGGCTACACCTTC.

This rearrangement joins TRBV5-6 to TRBJ2-7, with TRBD1 matching 8 bases. The CDR3 is 14 residues long. V was clipped by 4 bases and J by 3 bases; unmatched bases: 6. Germline V lookup: CDR1 SGHDT, CDR2 YYEEEE. In nucleotides, the CDR3 is TGTGCCAGCAGCGCGGGGACAGGTCTCTACGAGCAGTACTTC. This translates into CASSAGTGLYEQYF.

This chain links TRBV19 with TRBJ2-7; no firm D call. With 1 base removed from V and 1 base from J, the gap between germline ends came to 5 bases. Germline assignment: CDR1 LNHDA and CDR2 SQIVND (reference sequence). The CDR3 sequence is 13 residues long. This CDR3 reads CASSIGDSYEQYF. The CDR3 DNA follows: TGTGCCAGTAGTATAGGGGATTCCTACGAGCAGTACTTC. The whole variable domain, filled in from reference TRBV19 and TRBJ2-7, reads DGGITQSPKYLFRKEGQNVTLSCEQNLNHDAMYWYRQDPGQGLRLIYYSQIVNDFQKGDIAEGYSVSREKKESFPLTVTSAQKNPTAFYLCASSIGDSYEQYFGPGTRLTVT.

The rearrangement joins TRBV10-3 to TRBJ2-5, with D tentatively TRBD1 or TRBD2 (6 bases each). The CDR3 covers 15 residues. Trimming stripped 4 bases from V and 2 bases from J, with 14 bases between. Per the germline V gene, CDR1 is ENHRY and CDR2 is SYGVKD. CDR3 in amino acids: CAISARGPPQETQYF. CDR3 nucleotide sequence: TGTGCCATCAGTGCTCGGGGGCCTCCACAAGAGACCCAGTACTTC.

The rearrangement links TRBV18 to TRBJ2-3; D ambiguous. Germline V CDR1 and CDR2: KGHSH, LQKENI. Trimming removed 1 base at V and 4 bases at J, with 6 bases between. The CDR3 loop spans 13 amino acids. The CDR3 DNA sequence: TGTGCCAGCTCACCACTTTTGTCAGATACGCAGTATTTT. This sequence encodes CASSPLLSDTQYF. Looking up the rest from reference TRBV18 and TRBJ2-3 gives the full variable domain: NAGVMQNPRHLVRRRGQEARLRCSPMKGHSHVYWYRQLPEEGLKFMVYLQKENIIDESGMPKERFSAEFPKEGPSILRIQQVVRGDSAAYFCASSPLLSDTQYFGPGTRLTVL.

The table lists this clone with a count of one. The chain couples TRBV6-5 to TRBJ2-3; D is undetermined. This CDR3 comprises 15 residues. Trimming took 5 bases from V and 0 from J, leaving 12 bases between them. Germline V gene data show CDR1 as MNHEY and CDR2 as SVGAGI. CDR3 amino acids: CASSRAQTSTDTQYF. Written as DNA, the CDR3 is TGTGCCAGCAGTCGGGCGCAAACTAGCACAGATACGCAGTATTTT.

The chain carries TRBV2 and TRBJ2-5; D possibly corresponds to TRBD2 (7 bases). The CDR3 runs 16 residues. Germline CDR1 is SNHLY and CDR2 is FYNNEI. V lost 6 bases and J lost 0, with 17 bases in between. CDR3 coding DNA: TGTGCCAGCAGAGGGGGGGTGTCCAGGTACCAAGAGACCCAGTACTTC. Amino acid sequence: CASRGGVSRYQETQYF.

This CDR3 is CASSLTEGAGGYTF. The CDR3 DNA sequence: TGCGCCAGCAGCTTAACTGAGGGAGCCGGGGGCTACACCTTC. The rearrangement uses TRBV5-1 and TRBJ1-2, with D unresolved. There are 14 residues in the CDR3. The V and J ends lost 2 bases and 8 bases respectively, with 16 bases between them. Germline CDR1 SGHRS, CDR2 YFSETQ.

The V and J genes are TRBV19 and TRBJ2-1; D possibly uses TRBD1 or TRBD2 (5 bases each). Looked up from germline, CDR1 is LNHDA and CDR2 is SQIVND (reference sequence). The CDR3 runs to 12 residues. Trimming stripped 4 bases from V and 12 bases from J, with 13 bases between. Written as DNA, the CDR3 is TGTGCCAGTAGTACCTGGGGACGGTCGCAGTTCTTC. It yields the protein CASSTWGRSQFF. Based on the CDR3 plus reference TRBV19 and TRBJ2-1, the full variable domain is DGGITQSPKYLFRKEGQNVTLSCEQNLNHDAMYWYRQDPGQGLRLIYYSQIVNDFQKGDIAEGYSVSREKKESFPLTVTSAQKNPTAFYLCASSTWGRSQFFGPGTRLTVL.

The rearrangement uses TRBV7-2 and TRBJ2-5; D is ambiguous. The CDR3 has 15 amino acids. CDR1 is SGHTA, CDR2 FQGNSA, per germline. Trimming took 5 bases from V and 2 from J, leaving 15 bases between them. CDR3 sequence reads: CASSENQEVQETQYF. The DNA for the CDR3 is TGTGCCAGCAGCGAGAACCAAGAAGTTCAAGAGACCCAGTACTTC.

V is TRBV5-5 and J is TRBJ2-5, with a possible D match to TRBD1 (6 bases). The CDR3 runs to 13 residues. Trimming took off 1 base at V and 4 bases at J, with 8 bases between the two ends. Looked up from germline, CDR1 is SGHKS and CDR2 is YYEKEE (reference sequence). For the CDR3, the DNA is TGTGCCAGCAGCTTGCCAGGGGCAGAGACCCAGTACTTC. Its protein is CASSLPGAETQYF.